This record looks at one TCR beta chain sequence and its context. Antigen unknown. These data come from a study of cytomegalovirus exposure and HLA in healthy donors. Study results and caveats: A few CMV-associated chains were confirmed in vitro to be specific for CMV antigens. As a later analysis revealed, most CMV-associated TCR beta chains appeared HLA-restricted. The study carried out a later analysis of TCR beta sequences. It associated approximately 15,000 of them with specific HLA alleles at a false discovery rate of 0.05. In all likelihood, a cluster of highly shared sequence variants was a sequencing artifact.

The CDR3 has 13 residues. The V gene end was trimmed by 4 bases and the J gene end by 8 bases; junction bases not matched to a gene: 5. The V gene's germline CDR1 is SEHNR and CDR2 FQNEAQ (reference sequence). PCR involved 60 Vbeta and 13 Jbeta primers. TCRdb's copy holds only in-frame clones and misses some; the assay was immunoSEQ multiplex PCR. The sample consists of tens of thousands of clones, 65% to 70% of them appearing once. The clonotype was recovered from a woman between 45 and 60 years old in good health and CMV-seropositive. The sequencing input was PBMCs. J is TRBJ1-2 and V is TRBV7-9, with 9 bases identical to TRBD1. DNA of the CDR3: TGTGCCAGCAGCTCCGGGACAGGGACCGGCTACACCTTC. Protein sequence: CASSSGTGTGYTF.